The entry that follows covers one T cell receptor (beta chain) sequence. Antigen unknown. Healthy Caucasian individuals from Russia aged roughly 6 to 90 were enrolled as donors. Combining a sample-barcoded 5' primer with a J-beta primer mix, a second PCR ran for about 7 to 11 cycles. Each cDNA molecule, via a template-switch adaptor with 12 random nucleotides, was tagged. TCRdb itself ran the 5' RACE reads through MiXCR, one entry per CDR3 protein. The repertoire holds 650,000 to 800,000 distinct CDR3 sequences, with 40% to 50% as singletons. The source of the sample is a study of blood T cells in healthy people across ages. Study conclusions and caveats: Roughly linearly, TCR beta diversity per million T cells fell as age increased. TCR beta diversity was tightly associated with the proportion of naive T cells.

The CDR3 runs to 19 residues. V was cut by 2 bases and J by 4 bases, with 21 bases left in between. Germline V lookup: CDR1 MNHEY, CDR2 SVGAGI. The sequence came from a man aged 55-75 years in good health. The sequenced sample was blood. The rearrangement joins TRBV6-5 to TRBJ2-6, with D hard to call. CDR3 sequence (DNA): TGTGCCAGCAGTTACCGCCCACGACGGATAAGTTCCGGGGCCAACGTCCTGACTTTC. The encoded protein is CASSYRPRRISSGANVLTF.